The next 5 T cell receptor beta chains were all read from a single sample in a study of blood T cell repertoires in COVID-19. The data were produced by immunoSEQ multiplex PCR, yet TCRdb's version contains in-frame clones alone and is incomplete. The table records more than 95,000 clones, approximately 83% of them present only once. Sequences were obtained from peripheral blood. The receptors were sampled from a middle-aged man with acute or convalescent COVID-19.

This clone appeared once. The chain employs TRBV4-1 and TRBJ2-3; D remains unclear. The CDR3 totals 14 residues. Germline V CDR1 and CDR2: MGHRA, YSYEKL. The germline V and J ends were trimmed by 1 base and 2 bases, with 7 bases remaining between them. CDR3 sequence: CASSQGAFTDTQYF. The CDR3 coding sequence is TGCGCCAGCAGCCAAGGGGCCTTCACAGATACGCAGTATTTT.

The rearrangement joins TRBV11-2 to TRBJ2-1; D is perhaps TRBD1 (6 bases). The V gene's germline CDR1 is SGHAT and CDR2 FQNNGV. V lost 5 bases and J lost 1, with 21 bases in between. This CDR3 comprises 18 residues. The CDR3 is CASSQYARGSPSYNEQFF. DNA of the CDR3: TGTGCCAGCAGCCAATACGCTAGGGGGAGTCCTTCCTACAATGAGCAGTTCTTC.

J is TRBJ2-2 and V is TRBV27; D is unresolved. Looked up from germline, CDR1 is MNHEY and CDR2 is SMNVEV (reference sequence). This CDR3 comprises 13 residues. The V end was cut by 2 bases, the J end by 4 bases, with 5 bases between. CDR3 sequence reads: CASSLKLTGELFF. In nucleotides, the CDR3 is TGTGCCAGCAGTTTAAAGCTCACCGGGGAGCTGTTTTTT.

V usage is TRBV9 and J usage is TRBJ2-7, with 7 bases matching TRBD2. Trimming at V came to 2 bases and at J to 0 bases, leaving 14 bases not matched to a gene. This CDR3 contains 18 residues. CDR1 is SGDLS, CDR2 YYNGEE, per germline. The CDR3 spells CASSVQASGALGSYEQYF. CDR3 nucleotide sequence: TGTGCCAGCAGCGTCCAGGCTAGCGGCGCCTTAGGCTCCTACGAGCAGTACTTC.

The J gene is TRBJ2-7, the V gene TRBV7-9; the match to TRBD2 covers 9 bases. CDR1 is SEHNR and CDR2 is FQNEAQ in the germline V gene (reference sequence). This CDR3 spans 14 amino acids. V gave up 5 bases and J gave up 12 bases; unmatched junction bases: 14. The CDR3 protein is CASSGGGALAGWYF. CDR3 in DNA: TGTGCCAGCAGCGGCGGGGGGGCCCTTGCCGGGTGGTACTTC.